The entry that follows covers one TCR beta chain sequence. Its antigen is unknown. 13 Jbeta primers and 60 Vbeta primers were used for the PCR. Assay used: immunoSEQ multiplex PCR; TCRdb lists only in-frame clones, some missing. The sample carries about 76,000 clones, around three quarters recorded once. These data are taken from a study of cytomegalovirus exposure and HLA in healthy donors. Study observations and caveats: CMV serostatus stood as the only immune exposure information on hand.

CDR3 length: 13 amino acids. Trimming cost V 2 bases and J 4 bases; bases outside gene matches: 1. Germline values: CDR1 SGHVS, CDR2 FNYEAQ. This chain joins TRBV7-6 and TRBJ2-5; the match to TRBD2 covers 7 bases. This sequence was found in a man aged 30 to 39 in good health and CMV-seronegative. Sequencing used PBMCs. The CDR3 DNA is TGTGCCAGCAGCTTATCGGGGGGAGAGACCCAGTACTTC. This encodes CASSLSGGETQYF.